These 4 T cell receptor beta chains were all obtained from the same sample, sequenced in a study of T cells after yellow fever vaccination. TCRdb itself ran the 5' RACE reads through MiXCR, one entry per CDR3 protein. The sample contains some 300,000 distinct CDR3 sequences, less than 4.5% of which appear only once. This sample comprised PBMCs, obtained on the day of the yellow fever booster vaccination. The receptors were sampled from a man aged 18 to 29 who received the YFV17D yellow fever vaccine.

The chain is built from TRBV5-1 and TRBJ2-1, with D possibly TRBD1 on 5 matching bases. Trimming stripped 4 bases from V and 8 bases from J, with 16 bases between. Germline V gene data show CDR1 as SGHRS and CDR2 as YFSETQ. The CDR3 has 14 residues. The CDR3 coding sequence is TGCGCCAGCAGCCGTTTTGGGGCCCCCTATGAGCAGTTCTTC. Its protein is CASSRFGAPYEQFF.

In this sample, this clonotype turned up a few times. V is TRBV4-1 and J is TRBJ1-6; 7 nucleotides line up with TRBD1. The CDR3 extends over 17 amino acids. The germline V gene encodes CDR1 MGHRA and CDR2 YSYEKL. V shed 2 bases, J shed 7 bases, and the junction held 11 bases outside the gene matches. The CDR3 reads CASSQTPLEQGNSPLHF. The CDR3 coding sequence is TGCGCCAGCAGCCAAACGCCCCTGGAACAGGGGAATTCACCCCTCCACTTT.

This clonotype has only a few counts. This chain uses TRBV7-9 with TRBJ1-2; D is ambiguous. The CDR3 has 13 amino acids. Germline CDR1 is SEHNR and CDR2 is FQNEAQ (reference sequence). With 2 bases removed from V and 8 bases from J, the gap between germline ends came to 12 bases. The CDR3 loop is CASSLYREQGYTF. The CDR3 bases are TGTGCCAGCAGCTTATACCGGGAACAGGGCTACACCTTC.

This clonotype was seen repeatedly, ten times or more. The V call is TRBV27, the J call TRBJ2-1; 9 positions match TRBD1. V lost 6 bases, J lost 0 bases, and 3 bases stayed unmatched. From germline, CDR1 is MNHEY and CDR2 SMNVEV (reference sequence). The CDR3 extends over 15 amino acids. This CDR3 is CASSQTGGSYNEQFF. CDR3 nucleotide sequence: TGTGCCAGCAGCCAGACAGGGGGCTCCTACAATGAGCAGTTCTTC.